This T cell receptor (beta chain) was documented in a study of shared T cell receptors in the human thymus (dated by TCRdb to about 2021). Regarding the research as a whole: The study investigated the way shared, self-reactive T-cell receptor alpha chains are produced in the human thymus.

The sample holds one count of this clone. What antigen it recognizes has not been identified. The record has no base qualities; no much larger clone is one base away. V is clipped by 3 bases and J by 5 bases, and the sequence between their germline boundaries is 19 bases long. Its CDR3 holds 16 amino acids, cysteine through phenylalanine. This entry keeps only the CDR3 DNA: 48 bases, framed from base 1. From the germline V gene, CDR1 is SGHDN and CDR2 is FVKESK. The library was made by the immunoSEQ multiplex PCR assay. The source is immuneACCESS, and TCRdb retained only in-frame sequences with V and J called. Part of the clones is not carried over; for the studies checked, unresolved V genes explain less than half of this, and the remainder is unexplained. The sample has about 500,000 clones on record, 75% to 85% of them singletons. Around 0.013% of the sample belongs to the ten largest clones. The data also belong to a second study, concerning human thymus T cells. As that second paper reports: In Finland, the donors were immunologically healthy infants who were having open corrective cardiac surgery for congenital heart defects. Thymus tissue was obtained as surgical resects removed during corrective cardiac surgery. Both the thymic and the peripheral blood repertoires appeared to show biased V and J gene segment usage. The related research found that thymic TCR repertoires overlapped highly between unrelated individuals. The study described the TCR alpha and beta repertoires in roughly 8 infant thymus samples and a handful of matching peripheral blood samples. The cohort included more than 5 male and a couple of female infants, with donor ages spanning 7 to 244 days. After being mechanically released from the tissue, thymocytes were kept at -70 degrees C in pellets of roughly 8.5-34 million cells. Genomic DNA was extracted from frozen cell pellets with a QIAsymphony instrument. The immunoSEQ multiplex PCR assay was used to amplify the TCRB and TCRAD loci from a standardized quantity of quality-controlled genomic DNA. Amplicons spanned the V(D)J region at a length sufficient to cover the CDR3 and identify V and J genes. The amplicons were sequenced on an Illumina platform via the commercial immunoSEQ service. Primer bias and sequencing errors were corrected using previously described methods, and TCRAD and TCRB definitions followed the IMGT database. immunoSEQ Analyzer 3.0 and VDJTools were used for repertoire analysis, which covered basic statistics, V/J segment usage, diversity estimates, rarefaction and pairwise overlap. Diversity was estimated with Chao1, ChaoE, Efron-Thisted, Shannon and inverse Simpson indices, and also on datasets down-sampled to the smallest sample. For repertoire overlap, CDR3 nucleotide sequence, V gene and J gene had to match strictly, and clustering was done by Jaccard-based multidimensional scaling. On average, roughly 800,000 unique TCRB clonotypes were obtained from thymus samples, compared with 70,000 to 90,000 from blood samples.

The source material was thymocytes. This chain joins TRBV14 to TRBJ2-5, with the D gene uncertain. This TCR derives from a boy in the first two years of life with a congenital heart defect. Donor details come from another sample of the same person, matched by shared clones. The bases read TGTGCCAGCAGCCACGTAATTAGTCCTTCCCCGGAGACCCAGTACTTC. Its translation is CASSHVISPSPETQYF.